This T cell receptor (beta chain) came from a study of blood T cell repertoires in COVID-19. The repertoire was sequenced with immunoSEQ multiplex PCR; TCRdb's copy has only in-frame clones and lacks some. Among 250,000 or so clones listed, around 90% were seen once. V dropped 4 bases and J dropped 6 bases, with 15 bases sitting between them. Germline lookup yields CDR1 MGHRA and CDR2 YSYEKL. The CDR3 is made up of 14 amino acids. This chain joins TRBV4-1 and TRBJ1-1, with D perhaps matching TRBD1 (6 bases). This clonotype was sampled from a woman aged 60-70 years with COVID-19, enrolled during active disease. The sequenced sample consisted of peripheral blood. CDR3 protein: CASSRVNREPEAFF. The DNA for the CDR3 is TGCGCCAGCAGCCGAGTAAACAGGGAGCCTGAAGCTTTCTTT.